Listed here are 28 T cell receptor beta chains from one sample, sequenced in a study of T cells in Graves' hyperthyroidism and ophthalmopathy. Amplified TCR beta CDR3 regions came from RNA transcripts. The HTBI set primed first-round TCR CDR3 RT-PCR. MiXCR, run by TCRdb on the multiplex PCR reads, gives a single entry per CDR3 protein. The data hold under 650,000 distinct CDR3 sequences, with about 16% observed a single time. The sequenced sample was blood. The receptors here all came from a woman aged 30 to 39 with Graves' hyperthyroidism.

The V and J genes are TRBV28 and TRBJ1-6, with 8 bases fitting TRBD1. The CDR3 extends over 15 amino acids. Per the germline V gene, CDR1 is MDHEN and CDR2 is SYDVKM. V lost 7 bases, J lost 5 bases, and 7 bases stayed unmatched. The CDR3 DNA reads as TGTGCCAGCATCTCGGGACAGGCCGATAATTCACCCCTCCACTTT. Residues: CASISGQADNSPLHF.

At least ten counts were recorded for this clonotype. The chain carries TRBV27 and TRBJ1-1; D is unclear. The CDR3 totals 14 residues. Looked up from germline, CDR1 is MNHEY and CDR2 is SMNVEV (reference sequence). Trimming pared 5 bases from V and 3 bases from J, leaving 13 bases between. CDR3 coding DNA: TGTGCCAGCAGTCCCCCCCGGGGTGACACTGAAGCTTTCTTT. Its protein product is CASSPPRGDTEAFF.

The chain uses TRBV6-5 and TRBJ2-5, with D possibly matching TRBD1 (5 bases). With 0 bases removed from V and 6 bases from J, the gap between germline ends came to 11 bases. The length of the CDR3 is 14 residues. The germline CDR1 and CDR2 sequences are MNHEY and SVGAGI. CDR3 protein: CASSYSDSFKTQYF. Written as DNA, the CDR3 is TGTGCCAGCAGTTACTCTGACAGTTTCAAGACCCAGTACTTC.

The J gene is TRBJ2-7, the V gene TRBV12-5; D gene uncertain. V dropped 5 bases and J dropped 5 bases, with 10 bases sitting between them. CDR1 is LGHNT, CDR2 FRNRAP, per germline. The CDR3 is 12 amino acids. CDR3 in amino acids: CASGRRHDEQYF. In DNA, the CDR3 is TGTGCTAGTGGTCGCCGACACGACGAGCAGTACTTC.

The table lists this clonotype with many counts. The chain has TRBV5-8 and TRBJ2-7; D is possibly TRBD1 (7 bases). Trimming took off 7 bases at V and 3 bases at J, with 14 bases between the two ends. This CDR3 region has 13 residues. CDR1 and CDR2 (germline): SGHTS, YDEGEE. CDR3 sequence: CASDRRGRYEQYF. The CDR3 bases are TGTGCCAGCGATCGGAGGGGGCGCTACGAGCAGTACTTC.

This chain uses TRBV12-3 or TRBV12-4 with TRBJ2-3, with D unresolved. The V end lost 7 bases, the J end lost 0 bases, and 11 bases lay between the germline ends. The CDR3 length is 14 residues. The CDR3 bases are TGTGCCAGCAACCCCACAACTAGCACAGATACGCAGTATTTT. It encodes CASNPTTSTDTQYF.

The chain uses TRBV7-3 and TRBJ1-2; D might be TRBD1 (5 bases). CDR3 length: 18 residues. Germline lookup yields CDR1 SGHTA and CDR2 FQGTGA. Trimming shortened V by 5 bases and J by 1 base, and 23 bases separated the two germline ends. DNA of the CDR3: TGTGCCAGCAGCCTCGGGGGTTCCGGACCTGGGTATAACTATGGCTACACCTTC. It yields the protein CASSLGGSGPGYNYGYTF.

As to this clonotype: The conserved closing phenylalanine or tryptophan is absent in this CDR3, likely reflecting a read error. The rearrangement uses TRBV5-1 and TRBJ2-5; 11 positions agree with TRBD2. Germline CDR1 is SGHRS and CDR2 is YFSETQ. Trimming cost V 4 bases and J 5 bases; bases outside gene matches: 10. There are 16 residues in the CDR3. The DNA of the CDR3 is TGCGCCAGCAGCCGAACACTAGCGGGAGAGAGGGAGACCCAGTACCTC. This gives the protein CASSRTLAGERETQYL.

This clonotype was seen only a few times. The genes are TRBV19 and TRBJ2-7; D remains unclear. Trimming pared 3 bases from V and 3 bases from J, leaving 6 bases between. The germline gives CDR1 LNHDA, CDR2 SQIVND (reference sequence). This CDR3 comprises 12 residues. CDR3 coding DNA: TGTGCCAGTAGTATGGGCAGCTACGAGCAGTACTTC. It specifies CASSMGSYEQYF.

This clonotype occurred a few times. J is TRBJ1-2 and V is TRBV7-9, with D tentatively TRBD1 (5 bases). Germline CDR1 and CDR2: SEHNR and FQNEAQ (reference sequence). CDR3 size: 13 residues. The V end lost 8 bases, the J end lost 3 bases, and 13 bases lay between the germline ends. The CDR3 region is CASSGGRYYGYTF. In DNA form, the CDR3 reads TGTGCCAGCTCGGGGGGGAGATACTATGGCTACACCTTC.

Ten or more counts support this clonotype. The chain joins TRBV18 to TRBJ1-1, with D unresolved. The V and J ends lost 2 bases and 6 bases respectively, with 10 bases between them. Germline V gives CDR1 KGHSH, CDR2 LQKENI. This CDR3 has 13 residues. DNA for the CDR3: TGTGCCAGCTCACCAAGCCAGGAGGCTGAAGCTTTCTTT. Encoded protein: CASSPSQEAEAFF.

The genes are TRBV7-3 and TRBJ2-2; D might be TRBD2 (6 bases). The V end was cut by 4 bases, the J end by 2 bases, with 14 bases between. CDR3 length equals 16 residues. CDR1 is SGHTA and CDR2 is FQGTGA in the germline V gene. The CDR3 protein is CASSSPEGLNTGELFF. CDR3 coding DNA: TGTGCCAGCAGCTCACCGGAGGGCCTTAACACCGGGGAGCTGTTTTTT.

This clonotype was counted many times. V is TRBV20-1 and J is TRBJ1-5; D remains unclear. V was clipped by 6 bases and J by 2 bases, with 14 bases between them. CDR3 length: 14 amino acids. CDR1 and CDR2 from the germline V gene are DFQATT and SNEGSKA (reference sequence). CDR3 residues: CSALYGLGNQPQHF. The CDR3 DNA follows: TGCAGTGCGCTTTATGGGTTGGGCAATCAGCCCCAGCATTTT.

This clonotype was seen a few times. The CDR3 is CASSLADSFNEQFF. CDR3 nucleotides: TGCGCCAGCAGCTTGGCCGACAGCTTCAATGAGCAGTTCTTC. The chain combines TRBV5-1 with TRBJ2-1; tentatively, D is TRBD1 (5 bases). The V gene's germline CDR1 is SGHRS and CDR2 YFSETQ. V was trimmed by 0 bases and J by 6 bases, leaving 10 bases between them. The CDR3 is 14 residues long. Looking up the rest from reference TRBV5-1 and TRBJ2-1 gives the full variable domain: KAGVTQTPRYLIKTRGQQVTLSCSPISGHRSVSWYQQTPGQGLQFLFEYFSETQRNKGNFPGRFSGRQFSNSRSEMNVSTLELGDSALYLCASSLADSFNEQFFGPGTRLTVL.

This chain uses TRBV4-3 with TRBJ1-6; D is undetermined. The CDR3 covers 15 residues. CDR1 is LGHNA and CDR2 is YSLEER in the germline V gene. The V end was cut by 0 bases, the J end by 10 bases, with 13 bases between. This CDR3 reads CASSQDRSRGSPLHF. In DNA form, the CDR3 reads TGCGCCAGCAGCCAAGATCGGTCCCGGGGATCACCCCTCCACTTT.

The chain combines TRBV18 with TRBJ1-1; no clear D. CDR1 KGHSH and CDR2 LQKENI come from the germline V gene. This CDR3 comprises 12 residues. V was cut by 2 bases and J by 7 bases, with 8 bases left in between. CDR3 sequence reads: CASSPVAGEAFF. CDR3 nucleotides: TGTGCCAGCTCACCAGTGGCGGGTGAAGCTTTCTTT.

There are many counts of this clonotype. V usage is TRBV10-3 and J usage is TRBJ2-3; 8 nucleotides match TRBD1. CDR1 and CDR2 from the germline V gene are ENHRY and SYGVKD. The CDR3 loop spans 17 amino acids. V was clipped by 1 base and J by 0 bases; unmatched bases: 6. The CDR3 spells CAISEYGQGTSTDTQYF. For the CDR3, the DNA is TGTGCCATCAGTGAGTACGGACAGGGAACAAGCACAGATACGCAGTATTTT.

This clonotype has ten or more counts. The genes are TRBV12-3 or TRBV12-4 and TRBJ1-5, with D uncertain. The CDR3 has 15 residues. The V and J ends lost 6 bases and 0 bases respectively, with 12 bases between them. The CDR3 here is CASRRDGNSNQPQHF. The CDR3 DNA reads TGTGCCAGCAGACGAGACGGGAATAGCAATCAGCCCCAGCATTTT.

This clonotype was counted ten times or more. This chain uses TRBV5-6 with TRBJ2-5; D not resolved. Germline V gene lookup returns CDR1 SGHDT and CDR2 YYEEEE. The CDR3 totals 13 residues. The V end lost 0 bases, the J end lost 4 bases, and 7 bases lay between the germline ends. The CDR3 protein is CASSLDTGETQYF. The CDR3 coding sequence is TGTGCCAGCAGCTTGGATACGGGAGAGACCCAGTACTTC.

The sample holds many counts of this clonotype. The rearrangement joins TRBV12-3 or TRBV12-4 to TRBJ1-4; 7 bases are a match to TRBD1. CDR3 length: 17 amino acids. After removal of 6 bases from V and 1 base from J, the junction contained 11 bases not matched to a gene. The CDR3 loop reads CASRPSLRQGTNEKLFF. Here the CDR3 DNA reads TGTGCCAGCAGACCAAGCCTACGACAGGGAACTAATGAAAAACTGTTTTTT.

This chain uses TRBV27 with TRBJ1-2; tentative D call: TRBD1 (5 bases). Germline V gives CDR1 MNHEY, CDR2 SMNVEV (reference sequence). This CDR3 is 16 amino acids long. The ends were cut back, 5 bases at V and 5 bases at J, with 21 bases in the middle. CDR3 loop: CASSLTGTPNVYGYTF. The CDR3, as DNA: TGTGCCAGCAGTCTAACCGGGACCCCTAATGTATATGGCTACACCTTC.

This chain uses TRBV9 with TRBJ1-1, with D hard to call. Trimming removed 3 bases from V and 11 bases from J, with 11 bases in between. The CDR3 extends over 11 amino acids. Looked up from germline, CDR1 is SGDLS and CDR2 is YYNGEE. CDR3 sequence reads: CASSAGKAAFF. CDR3 bases: TGTGCCAGCAGCGCCGGGAAGGCGGCTTTCTTT.

This clonotype was found many times. The genes are TRBV6-1 and TRBJ2-1, with 10 bases matching TRBD2. Germline CDR1 is MNHNS and CDR2 is SASEGT. The CDR3 totals 15 residues. The J segment lost 8 bases and the V segment lost 0 bases, leaving 4 bases of the junction unmatched. CDR3 nucleotides: TGTGCCAGCAGTGAAGCGCCTAGCGGGAGTGATGAGCAGTTCTTC. Residues: CASSEAPSGSDEQFF.

This clonotype has a count of ten or more. CDR3 sequence: CASVAGITEAFF. DNA for the CDR3: TGTGCCAGCGTGGCAGGGATCACTGAAGCTTTCTTT. The chain couples TRBV2 to TRBJ1-1; TRBD1 might be the D (5 bases). Trimming removed 8 bases from V and 4 bases from J, with 11 bases in between. The CDR3 contains 12 residues. Germline values: CDR1 SNHLY, CDR2 FYNNEI.

Ten or more counts support this clonotype. The gene calls are TRBV5-1 and TRBJ2-1; TRBD2 matches at 9 bases. Trimming cost V 2 bases and J 9 bases; bases outside gene matches: 9. The CDR3 runs 15 residues. CDR1 is SGHRS and CDR2 is YFSETQ in the germline V gene. DNA of the CDR3: TGCGCCAGCAGCTTAAGGACTAGCGTCTCTTCTGAGCAGTTCTTC. Encoded protein: CASSLRTSVSSEQFF.

This sequence joins TRBV19 and TRBJ2-1; D is unclear. There are 14 residues in the CDR3. The V and J ends lost 3 bases and 6 bases respectively, with 12 bases between them. Per germline, CDR1 LNHDA and CDR2 SQIVND (reference sequence). As DNA, the CDR3 is TGTGCCAGTAGTATCAGGACCGCAGGCAATGAGCAGTTCTTC. Translating it yields CASSIRTAGNEQFF.

This chain uses TRBV28 with TRBJ1-2; 7 positions match TRBD1. Per germline, CDR1 MDHEN and CDR2 SYDVKM. The ends lost 6 bases at V and 2 bases at J; junction bases unmatched: 24. CDR3 length equals 20 residues. CDR3 residues: CASRVAMGGQRNGENYGYTF. DNA for the CDR3: TGTGCCAGCAGGGTTGCGATGGGGGGACAGCGGAACGGCGAAAACTATGGCTACACCTTC.

This chain links TRBV29-1 with TRBJ2-4; TRBD1 matches at 9 bases. This CDR3 is built from 18 residues. CDR1 and CDR2 from the germline V gene are SQVTM and ANQGSEA. Losses at the gene ends were 4 bases for V and 3 bases for J; bases not matched to a gene: 16. The CDR3 is CSVGNPGQGSEGKNIQYF. The CDR3 DNA follows: TGCAGCGTTGGGAACCCGGGACAGGGTTCGGAAGGCAAAAACATTCAGTACTTC.